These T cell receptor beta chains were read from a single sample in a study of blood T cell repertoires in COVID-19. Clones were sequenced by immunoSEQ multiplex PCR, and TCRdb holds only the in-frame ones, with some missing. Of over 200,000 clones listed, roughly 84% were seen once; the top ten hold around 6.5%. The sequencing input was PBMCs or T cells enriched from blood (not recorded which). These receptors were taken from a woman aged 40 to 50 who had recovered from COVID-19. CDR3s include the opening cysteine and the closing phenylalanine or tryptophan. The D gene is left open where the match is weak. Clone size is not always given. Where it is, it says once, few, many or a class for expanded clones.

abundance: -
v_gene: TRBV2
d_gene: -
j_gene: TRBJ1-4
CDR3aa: CATRVRNEKLFF
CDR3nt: TGTGCCACCAGGGTGAGGAATGAAAAACTGTTTTTT

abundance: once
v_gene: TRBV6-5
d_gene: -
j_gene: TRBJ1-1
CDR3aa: CASSYSTGPVAFF
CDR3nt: TGTGCCAGCAGTTACTCGACAGGTCCGGTGGCTTTCTTT

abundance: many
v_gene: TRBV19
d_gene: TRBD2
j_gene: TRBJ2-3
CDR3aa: CASSISSGSDTDTQYF
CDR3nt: TGTGCCAGTAGTATTAGTAGCGGGTCAGACACAGATACGCAGTATTTT

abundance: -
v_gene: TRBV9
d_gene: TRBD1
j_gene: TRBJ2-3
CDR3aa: CASSVGQGTDTQYF
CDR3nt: TGTGCCAGCAGCGTCGGACAGGGTACAGATACGCAGTATTTT

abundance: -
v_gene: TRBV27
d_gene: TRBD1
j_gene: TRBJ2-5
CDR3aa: CASSFGTGGQETQYF
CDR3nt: TGTGCCAGCAGTTTCGGGACAGGGGGACAAGAGACCCAGTACTTC

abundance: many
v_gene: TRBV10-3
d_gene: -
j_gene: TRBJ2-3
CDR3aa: CAISDPGGIRDTQYF
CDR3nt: TGTGCCATCAGTGACCCCGGCGGGATCAGAGATACGCAGTATTTT

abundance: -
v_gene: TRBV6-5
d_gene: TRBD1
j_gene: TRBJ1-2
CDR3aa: CASRETGYYGYTF
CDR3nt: TGTGCCAGCAGGGAGACAGGGTACTATGGCTACACCTTC

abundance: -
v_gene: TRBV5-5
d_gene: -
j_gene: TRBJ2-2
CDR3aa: CASSFLDTGELFF
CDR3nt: TGTGCCAGCAGCTTCCTAGACACCGGGGAGCTGTTTTTT

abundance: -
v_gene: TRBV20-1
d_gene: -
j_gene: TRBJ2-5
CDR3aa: CSASAGKEGTQYF
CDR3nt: TGCAGTGCTAGTGCCGGGAAGGAGGGGACCCAGTACTTC

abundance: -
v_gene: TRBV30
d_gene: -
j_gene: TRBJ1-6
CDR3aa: CAWSKTPTGSGSPLHF
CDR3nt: TGTGCCTGGAGTAAGACCCCGACAGGTAGTGGATCACCCCTCCACTTT

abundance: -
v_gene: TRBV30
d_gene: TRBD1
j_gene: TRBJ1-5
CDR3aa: CAWGDSNSNQPQHF
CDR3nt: TGTGCCTGGGGGGACAGTAATAGCAATCAGCCCCAGCATTTT

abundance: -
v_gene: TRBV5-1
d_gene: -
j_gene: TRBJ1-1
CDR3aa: CASSPTNRVSEAFF
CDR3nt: TGCGCCAGCAGCCCTACCAACAGGGTAAGTGAAGCTTTCTTT

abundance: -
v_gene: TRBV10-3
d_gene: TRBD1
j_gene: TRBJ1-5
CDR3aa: CAISATGVEQPQHF
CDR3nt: TGTGCCATCAGTGCGACAGGGGTGGAGCAGCCCCAGCATTTT

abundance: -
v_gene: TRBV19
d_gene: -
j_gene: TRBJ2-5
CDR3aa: CATASVSSTQETQYF
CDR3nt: TGTGCCACCGCCTCCGTCAGCTCGACTCAAGAGACCCAGTACTTC

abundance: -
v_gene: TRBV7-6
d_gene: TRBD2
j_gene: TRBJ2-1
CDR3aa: CASSPPPGLAGYNEQFF
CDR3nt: TGTGCCAGCAGCCCACCCCCGGGACTAGCGGGCTACAATGAGCAGTTCTTC

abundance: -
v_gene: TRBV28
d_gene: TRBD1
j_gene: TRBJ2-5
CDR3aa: CASREFGTEETQYF
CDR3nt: TGTGCCAGCAGGGAGTTCGGGACAGAAGAGACCCAGTACTTC

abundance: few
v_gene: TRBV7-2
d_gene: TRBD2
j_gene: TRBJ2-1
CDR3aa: CASSLKAGGANEQFF
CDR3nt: TGTGCCAGCAGCTTAAAAGCGGGAGGTGCCAATGAGCAGTTCTTC

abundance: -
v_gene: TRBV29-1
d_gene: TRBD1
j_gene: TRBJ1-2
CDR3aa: CSVLKTGGADYGYTF
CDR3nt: TGCAGCGTCCTAAAAACAGGGGGCGCGGACTATGGCTACACCTTC

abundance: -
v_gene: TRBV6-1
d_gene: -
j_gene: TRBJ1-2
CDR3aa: CASSESGVGGYTF
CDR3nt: TGTGCCAGCAGTGAATCCGGGGTCGGTGGCTACACCTTC

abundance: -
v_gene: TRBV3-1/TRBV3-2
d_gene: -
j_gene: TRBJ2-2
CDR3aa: CASSHAQATGELFF
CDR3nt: TGTGCCAGCAGCCATGCCCAGGCCACCGGGGAGCTGTTTTTT

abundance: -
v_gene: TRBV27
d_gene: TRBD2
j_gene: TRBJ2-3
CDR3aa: CASRTSGGTTDTQYF
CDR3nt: TGTGCCAGCAGGACTAGCGGGGGAACCACAGATACGCAGTATTTT

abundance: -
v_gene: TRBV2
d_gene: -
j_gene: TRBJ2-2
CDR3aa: CASRRNSANTGELFF
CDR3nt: TGTGCCAGCAGGCGCAATAGCGCGAACACCGGGGAGCTGTTTTTT

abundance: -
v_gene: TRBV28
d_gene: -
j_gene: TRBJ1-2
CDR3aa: CASSVRETGYTF
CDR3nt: TGTGCCAGCAGCGTCCGGGAGACAGGCTACACCTTC

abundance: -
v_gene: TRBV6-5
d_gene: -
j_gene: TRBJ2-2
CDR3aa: CASSRYNWGELFF
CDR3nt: TGTGCCAGCAGTCGTTACAATTGGGGGGAGCTGTTTTTT

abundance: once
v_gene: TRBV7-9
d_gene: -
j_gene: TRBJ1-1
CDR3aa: CASSFQGWNTEAFF
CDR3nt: TGTGCCAGCAGCTTTCAGGGATGGAACACTGAAGCTTTCTTT

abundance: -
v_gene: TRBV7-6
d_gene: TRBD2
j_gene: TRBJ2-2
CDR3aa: CASSLLRPLREAPPNTGELFF
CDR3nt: TGTGCCAGCAGCCTTCTTAGGCCATTGCGGGAGGCTCCCCCGAACACCGGGGAGCTGTTTTTT

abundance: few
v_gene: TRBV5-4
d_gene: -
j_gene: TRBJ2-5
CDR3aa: CASSSRRGLQETQYF
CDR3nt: TGTGCCAGCAGCTCTAGGCGAGGGCTCCAAGAGACCCAGTACTTC

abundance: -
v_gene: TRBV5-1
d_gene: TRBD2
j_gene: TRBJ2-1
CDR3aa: CASSFSGIYNEQFF
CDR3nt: TGCGCCAGCAGCTTCAGCGGGATATACAATGAGCAGTTCTTC

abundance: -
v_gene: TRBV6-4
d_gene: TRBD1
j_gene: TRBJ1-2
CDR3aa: CASRNPGQGHGYTF
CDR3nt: TGTGCCAGCAGAAATCCGGGACAGGGGCATGGCTACACCTTC